This T cell receptor beta chain appears in the sequencing data of a study of blood T cells in healthy people across ages. Findings and limits, study-wide: Without sorted subsets, naive and antigen-experienced compartments could not be conclusively compared.

Each donor supplied 8 to 10 milliliters of peripheral blood. Every sample gave at least 6 micrograms of total RNA when it was extracted. A few counts support this clonotype. Its target is not known. This CDR3 has 15 amino acids. CDR1 is MNHNY, CDR2 SVGAGI, per germline (reference sequence). V was pared by 2 bases and J by 0 bases, with 7 bases between. The authors ran a second PCR of about 7 to 11 cycles using a sample-barcoded 5' primer and a J-beta primer mix. A template-switch adaptor that had 12 random nucleotides put a tag on each cDNA molecule. Via MiXCR, TCRdb re-called the 5' RACE reads, giving one row per CDR3 protein. The sample contains about 730,000 distinct CDR3 sequences, roughly 47% of which appear only once.

The source of this sequence is an older woman in good health. Sequencing was carried out using blood. The chain couples TRBV6-6 to TRBJ2-2; D is unresolved. CDR3 sequence reads: CASSYRRPNTGELFF. CDR3 nucleotide sequence: TGTGCCAGCAGTTACCGGCGACCGAACACCGGGGAGCTGTTTTTT.